What follows describes a single T cell receptor (beta chain). There are a few counts of this clone. Its antigen is currently not known. No base quality values were provided; no much bigger clone lies one nucleotide off. TCRbeta CDR3 regions were sequenced with the immunoSEQ Assay. After extraction, genomic DNA underwent amplification by bias-controlled multiplex PCR, followed by high-throughput sequencing. On the study's bioinformatics: To quantify the absolute abundance of each unique TCRbeta CDR3 region, sequences were collapsed and filtered. T cell fraction was estimated by normalizing TCRbeta template counts to usable DNA, with usable DNA measured through amplification of reference genes found in all nucleated cells. Repertoire TCRs were annotated as SARS-CoV-2-specific when V gene, CDR3 amino acid sequence and J gene were exactly matched to a known reactive TCR set. The reference SARS-CoV-2 TCR set came from MIRA and was filtered for enrichment in COVID-19-positive ImmuneCODE repertoires, removing public or cross-reactive TCRs. Drawing on the MIRA antigens, annotated TCRs were analysed further at the level of specific ORF or position within ORF. Breadth was defined as the number of annotated unique rearrangements divided by the total number of unique productive rearrangements, and depth was defined as the summed frequency of the annotated unique rearrangements. TCR breadth was compared between groups using two-sided Wilcoxon rank-sum tests. This immuneACCESS table, as held by TCRdb, lists in-frame sequences with V and J called but not all clones. Of the missing ones, under half trace to an unresolved V gene in checked studies; the others have no known cause. That table supplies the V and J calls and clone size; D and trimming were determined from the DNA. This sample holds about 320,000 clones; around 81% were observed only once. The ten largest clones capture around 2.2% of the sample.

This sample was included in a study of Ad26.COV2.S vaccination and SARS-CoV-2 variants (dated by TCRdb to 2020 to 2023). About the full investigation: Donors in the vaccine arm were drawn from COV1001, a multicentre, randomized, double-blind, placebo-controlled phase I-IIa trial testing Ad26.COV2.S in healthy adults. TCRbeta repertoire sequencing was used to assess the specificity and breadth of SARS-CoV-2-reactive T cell receptors after Ad26.COV2.S vaccination. Investigators remained blinded to trial group allocation during experiments and outcome assessment. Trial participants were randomized into five groups of five, in which low-dose or high-dose Ad26.COV2.S was given once or twice, or placebo was given on both occasions. The TCR-sequenced set comprised about 32 samples: some 19 Ad26.COV2.S vaccine recipients, 5 placebo recipients and 8 SARS-CoV-2 convalescent individuals. Ad26.COV2.S was administered intramuscularly at a dose of 5x10^10 or 1x10^11 viral particles, either as one shot or as two shots given 56 days apart.

Overall study outcomes, separate from this receptor: After vaccination, spike-specific CD8+ and CD4+ T cell responses were reported to show substantial breadth. The study lacked the statistical power to compare responses across vaccine doses or regimens. It was noted by the authors that total T cell responses may have been underestimated by the TCR breadth and depth analyses. Compared with placebo recipients, Ad26.COV2.S recipients showed higher spike-specific TCR breadth (P = 0.0014). Comparable non-spike TCR breadth was observed between vaccine and placebo recipients, consistent with only spike being contained in the vaccine.

From the cysteine up to the phenylalanine, the CDR3 has a length of 15 residues. The sequence is cut down to CDR3 DNA, 45 bases in frame from base 1. Reading the germline V gene gives CDR1 SNHLY and CDR2 FYNNEI. V ends up 6 bases short and J 3 bases short, with an unmatched junction base count of 6. What this sample's treatment or condition label stands for: some 20 received Ad26.COV2.S at low or high dose, single or two shots; several received placebo; per-sample allocation not given. Repertoires of vaccine and placebo recipients were sequenced from samples collected on day 63 after the first injection. Cohort 1b enrolled about two dozen adults aged 18-55 years at a single site in Boston, USA, between 29 July and 7 August 2020. As a vaccine, Ad26.COV2.S was a replication-incompetent adenovirus type 26 vector that expressed a prefusion-stabilized SARS-CoV-2 spike protein derived from the original Wuhan strain.

Source: peripheral blood, taken in a trial of Ad26.COV2.S vaccine versus placebo. This chain joins TRBV2 to TRBJ1-4, with 8 bases aligning to TRBD1. This receptor was taken from a person aged 18-65 years who received the Ad26.COV2.S COVID-19 vaccine or a placebo. The CDR3 region: CASRGQQGANEKLFF. The bases read TGTGCCAGCAGGGGTCAACAGGGGGCTAATGAAAAACTGTTTTTT.